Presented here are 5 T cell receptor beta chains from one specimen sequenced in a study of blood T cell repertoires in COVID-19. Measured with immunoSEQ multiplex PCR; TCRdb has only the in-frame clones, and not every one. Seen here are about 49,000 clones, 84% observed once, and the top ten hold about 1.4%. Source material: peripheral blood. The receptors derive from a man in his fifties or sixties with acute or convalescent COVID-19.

The CDR3 DNA reads TGTGCCAGCAGCGAGGCGGGGGGGCCTCAAGAGACCCAGTACTTC. Translation gives CASSEAGGPQETQYF. The rearrangement links TRBV9 to TRBJ2-5, with 9 bases identical to TRBD2. Per germline, CDR1 SGDLS and CDR2 YYNGEE. This CDR3 spans 15 amino acids. V lost 3 bases, J lost 2 bases, and 5 bases stayed unmatched.

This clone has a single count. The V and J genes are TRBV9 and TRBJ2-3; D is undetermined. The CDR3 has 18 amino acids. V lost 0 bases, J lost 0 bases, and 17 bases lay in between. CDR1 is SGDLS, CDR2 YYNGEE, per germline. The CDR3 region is CASSVDRSGGRSTDTQYF. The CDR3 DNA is TGTGCCAGCAGCGTAGACCGATCTGGTGGCAGGAGCACAGATACGCAGTATTTT.

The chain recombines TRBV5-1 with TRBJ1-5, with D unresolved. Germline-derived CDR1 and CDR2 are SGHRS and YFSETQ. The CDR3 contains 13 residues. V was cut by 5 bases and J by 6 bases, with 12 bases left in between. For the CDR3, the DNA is TGCGCCAGCAGTCCCACGCGGGGTCAGCCCCAGCATTTT. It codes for CASSPTRGQPQHF.

The CDR3 region is CASSSGTSGTETQYF. The CDR3 DNA reads as TGCGCCAGCAGCTCCGGGACTAGCGGGACGGAGACCCAGTACTTC. The rearrangement joins TRBV5-1 to TRBJ2-5, with TRBD2 matching 13 bases. Per germline, CDR1 SGHRS and CDR2 YFSETQ. V lost 3 bases, J lost 5 bases, and 4 bases stayed unmatched. This CDR3 region has 15 residues.

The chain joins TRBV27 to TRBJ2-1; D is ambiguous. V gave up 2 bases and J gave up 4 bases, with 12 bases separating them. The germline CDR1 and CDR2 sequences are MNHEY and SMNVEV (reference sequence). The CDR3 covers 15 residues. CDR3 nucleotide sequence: TGTGCCAGCAGTTTAGTCGGGTCCATTTACAATGAGCAGTTCTTC. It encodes CASSLVGSIYNEQFF.